These 25 T cell receptor beta chains were all obtained from the same sample, sequenced in a study of cytomegalovirus exposure and HLA in healthy donors. 13 Jbeta primers and 60 Vbeta primers were used for the PCR. TCRdb keeps only in-frame clones here, not all; method: immunoSEQ multiplex PCR. The sample yields around 150,000 clones, 70% to 90% seen once. The sequencing sample was made of PBMCs. Receptor source: a man younger than 35 in good health and CMV-seropositive.

The chain combines TRBV7-6 with TRBJ2-7; D perhaps matches TRBD1 (6 bases). Between the trimmed V and J ends, which lost 0 bases and 2 bases, there was a span of 8 bases. The germline V gene has CDR1 SGHVS and CDR2 FNYEAQ. The CDR3 length is 14 residues. CDR3 coding DNA: TGTGCCAGCAGCTTAGCGGGACAAGCCTACGAGCAGTACTTC. Protein: CASSLAGQAYEQYF.

This clone appeared a single time. The V gene is TRBV7-6, the J gene TRBJ1-4; 10 positions match TRBD1. Trimming took 5 bases from V and 0 from J; bases not matched to a gene: 9. Germline V gene lookup returns CDR1 SGHVS and CDR2 FNYEAQ. The CDR3 is made up of 18 amino acids. The CDR3 DNA follows: TGTGCCAGCAGCAGACCGGGACAGGGGTATTCAACTAATGAAAAACTGTTTTTT. It specifies CASSRPGQGYSTNEKLFF.

J is TRBJ1-2 and V is TRBV5-1; D not resolved. The V gene lost 0 bases and the J gene lost 4 bases, with 13 bases spanning the gap. Germline CDR1 reads SGHRS; CDR2 reads YFSETQ. The CDR3 has 15 residues. The CDR3 protein is CASSLDQVVGYGYTF. The CDR3 bases are TGCGCCAGCAGCTTGGATCAGGTGGTGGGCTATGGCTACACCTTC.

The chain uses TRBV6-6 and TRBJ2-1; 9 bases match TRBD2. V lost 11 bases to trimming and J lost 7 bases; unmatched junction nucleotides: 12. The CDR3 runs 14 residues. From germline, CDR1 is MNHNY and CDR2 SVGAGI (reference sequence). CDR3 sequence (DNA): TGTGCCGGAAGAGCGGGGGGTACTAGAAATGAGCAGTTCTTC. Its translation: CAGRAGGTRNEQFF.

The chain links TRBV27 to TRBJ2-7; 8 nucleotides agree with TRBD1. Germline CDR1 and CDR2: MNHEY and SMNVEV (reference sequence). Unmatched junction bases numbered 5, after V lost 3 bases and J lost 7 bases. The CDR3 contains 13 residues. The CDR3 sequence is CASSLTGAREQYF. CDR3 in DNA: TGTGCCAGCAGTTTGACAGGGGCTCGGGAGCAGTACTTC.

This chain uses TRBV27 with TRBJ2-1; weak D call: TRBD2 (6 bases). V was pared by 3 bases and J by 3 bases, with 9 bases between. The CDR3 length is 14 residues. CDR1 and CDR2 (germline): MNHEY, SMNVEV (reference sequence). The CDR3 DNA follows: TGTGCCAGCAGTTTTGGGGGGAACTACAATGAGCAGTTCTTC. It encodes CASSFGGNYNEQFF.

With respect to this clone: Its ends do not fully match the called genes, so a read error is possible. This chain connects TRBV7-7 to TRBJ2-5, with 16 bases identical to TRBD2. This CDR3 comprises 16 residues. Per the germline V gene, CDR1 is SSHAT and CDR2 is FNYEAQ (reference sequence). As DNA, the CDR3 is TGTGCTAGCAGCGGGACTAGCGGGGGGGCCGAAGAGACCCAGTACTTC. Protein: CASSGTSGGAEETQYF.

The gene calls are TRBV6-5 and TRBJ2-7; maybe TRBD1 (5 bases). From germline, CDR1 is MNHEY and CDR2 SVGAGI. The CDR3 length is 12 residues. With 6 bases removed from V and 4 bases from J, the gap between germline ends came to 10 bases. In nucleotides, the CDR3 is TGTGCCAGCAGCCTCGACAGTTACGAGCAGTACTTC. It is translated as CASSLDSYEQYF.

A remark on this clone: The sample contains more than one DNA sequence encoding this CDR3. The genes are TRBV6-5 and TRBJ2-2; D is perhaps TRBD2 (6 bases). The CDR3 extends over 14 amino acids. The germline V gene encodes CDR1 MNHEY and CDR2 SVGAGI. V lost 7 bases to trimming and J lost 1 base, with 10 bases between them. CDR3 coding DNA: TGTGCCAGCAATTCGGGGGTGAACACCGGGGAGCTGTTTTTT. Amino acids: CASNSGVNTGELFF.

V is TRBV4-3 and J is TRBJ2-1, with D maybe TRBD2 (6 bases). The CDR3 contains 15 residues. Germline V gene sequence: CDR1 LGHNA, CDR2 YSLEER. The germline V and J ends were trimmed by 1 base and 10 bases, with 17 bases remaining between them. CDR3 region: CASSQVSTSEVEQFF. The CDR3 DNA follows: TGCGCCAGCAGCCAAGTGTCGACTAGTGAGGTGGAGCAGTTCTTC.

Of note for this clone: At one boundary the junction diverges from the germline segment, which might be a read error. J is TRBJ2-6 and V is TRBV5-1, with 11 bases fitting TRBD1. The CDR3 loop spans 16 amino acids. CDR1 SGHRS and CDR2 YFSETQ come from the germline V gene. CDR3 bases: TGCGCCAGCAGGTTGGACAGGGGGCTTCGGGCCAACGTCCTGACTTTC. It specifies CASRLDRGLRANVLTF.

This clone has more than one count but fewer than ten. The rearrangement uses TRBV7-2 and TRBJ1-4, with 8 bases that match TRBD1. The germline V gene has CDR1 SGHTA and CDR2 FQGNSA. The CDR3 runs to 15 residues. The V gene end was trimmed by 1 base and the J gene end by 6 bases; junction bases not matched to a gene: 4. CDR3 sequence reads: CASSLDPGGHEKLFF. In nucleotides, the CDR3 is TGTGCCAGCAGCTTAGATCCAGGGGGCCATGAAAAACTGTTTTTT.

This clone was counted only a few times. The chain recombines TRBV15 with TRBJ1-1; perhaps TRBD1 as D (5 bases). The CDR3 extends over 13 amino acids. The V and J ends lost 1 base and 6 bases respectively, with 9 bases between them. CDR1 is LNHNV, CDR2 YYDKDF, per germline (reference sequence). The DNA of the CDR3 is TGTGCCACCAGCAGAGCAGGGTTCCCTGAAGCTTTCTTT. Its protein is CATSRAGFPEAFF.

This clone came up a few times. The chain has TRBV6-6 and TRBJ2-6; no firm D call. Trimming left V 4 bases short and J 0 bases short, with 4 bases between. Germline lookup yields CDR1 MNHNY and CDR2 SVGAGI (reference sequence). There are 14 residues in the CDR3. The CDR3 spells CASSSHSGANVLTF. The CDR3 DNA reads as TGTGCCAGCAGTTCCCACTCTGGGGCCAACGTCCTGACTTTC.

The J gene is TRBJ2-3, the V gene TRBV5-1; 14 positions agree with TRBD2. V trimming: 3 bases; J trimming: 2 bases; junction bases outside the gene matches: 11. This CDR3 comprises 19 residues. Germline values: CDR1 SGHRS, CDR2 YFSETQ. The CDR3 sequence: CASSSGLAGGRDSTDTQYF. CDR3 nucleotides: TGCGCCAGCAGCTCCGGACTAGCGGGGGGCCGGGATTCCACAGATACGCAGTATTTT.

This clone was observed once. One end of the junction fails to match germline, which may point to a read error. The rearrangement joins TRBV7-6 to TRBJ1-1, with D tentatively TRBD1 (5 bases). This CDR3 is 13 amino acids long. Germline V gene data show CDR1 as SGHVS and CDR2 as FNYEAQ. DNA of the CDR3: TGTGCCAGCAGCATCCCGCAGGGTTCTGAGGCTTTCTTT. Its translation: CASSIPQGSEAFF.

In DNA form, the CDR3 reads TGTGCCAGCAGCTTACGGTCTAGCACAGATACGCAGTATTTT. Amino acids: CASSLRSSTDTQYF. The V call is TRBV7-8, the J call TRBJ2-3; D unclear. Trimming shortened V by 2 bases and J by 0 bases, and 6 bases separated the two germline ends. The CDR3 length is 14 residues. Germline-derived CDR1 and CDR2 are SGHVS and FQNEAQ.

The chain couples TRBV7-9 to TRBJ2-3, with TRBD1 matching over 7 bases. The V gene end was trimmed by 5 bases and the J gene end by 0 bases; junction bases not matched to a gene: 8. This CDR3 contains 16 residues. CDR1 is SEHNR, CDR2 FQNEAQ, per germline (reference sequence). The CDR3 reads CASSKSPGQSTDTQYF. The DNA of the CDR3 is TGTGCCAGCAGCAAGTCGCCGGGACAGAGCACAGATACGCAGTATTTT.

The rearrangement uses TRBV19 and TRBJ1-5, with 10 bases fitting TRBD1. Germline V lookup: CDR1 LNHDA, CDR2 SQIVND (reference sequence). With V trimmed by 7 bases and J by 4 bases, 4 bases remained unmatched. This CDR3 contains 14 residues. The CDR3 reads CASTVGQGNQPQHF. The CDR3 region has the DNA TGTGCCAGTACCGTGGGACAGGGGAATCAGCCCCAGCATTTT.

J is TRBJ1-4 and V is TRBV11-2, with D uncertain. Germline assignment: CDR1 SGHAT and CDR2 FQNNGV. With 5 bases removed from V and 5 bases from J, the gap between germline ends came to 9 bases. CDR3 size: 13 residues. CDR3 sequence reads: CASSLPRNEKLFF. The CDR3 DNA sequence: TGTGCCAGCAGCCTCCCCAGGAATGAAAAACTGTTTTTT.

This clone was recorded a few times. Its ends do not fully match the called genes, so a read error is possible. The chain couples TRBV7-7 to TRBJ2-7; the D is unclear. The CDR3 consists of 13 residues. Germline V gene sequence: CDR1 SSHAT, CDR2 FNYEAQ (reference sequence). CDR3 bases: TGTGCTAGCAGCTTGGATCAGGTCGGAGAGCAGTACTTC. Translation: CASSLDQVGEQYF.

The CDR3 coding sequence is TGTGCCAGCAGCGGTGGACAGAACACTGAAGCTTTCTTT. It specifies CASSGGQNTEAFF. The chain uses TRBV9 and TRBJ1-1; TRBD1 is a possible D gene (5 bases). The length of the CDR3 is 13 residues. Germline V CDR1 and CDR2: SGDLS, YYNGEE. Trimming left V 3 bases short and J 1 base short, with 7 bases between.

This chain links TRBV5-1 with TRBJ1-1; 9 positions agree with TRBD1. Trimming took 4 bases from V and 1 from J; bases not matched to a gene: 8. This CDR3 comprises 16 residues. The germline gives CDR1 SGHRS, CDR2 YFSETQ. This CDR3 is CASSLKGQGTNTEAFF. The DNA for the CDR3 is TGCGCCAGCAGCCTTAAGGGACAGGGAACGAACACTGAAGCTTTCTTT.

The rearrangement uses TRBV7-9 and TRBJ2-2; D perhaps matches TRBD2 (5 bases). The V gene lost 0 bases and the J gene lost 5 bases, with 10 bases spanning the gap. Germline CDR1 and CDR2: SEHNR and FQNEAQ (reference sequence). This CDR3 is 15 amino acids long. This CDR3 reads CASSLAQRATGELFF. The CDR3 region has the DNA TGTGCCAGCAGCTTAGCGCAGAGGGCAACCGGGGAGCTGTTTTTT.

This sequence joins TRBV7-3 and TRBJ2-2; D is ambiguous. Trimming pared 0 bases from V and 4 bases from J, leaving 3 bases between. Germline V CDR1 and CDR2: SGHTA, FQGTGA. CDR3 length: 13 residues. The CDR3 loop is CASSLTATGELFF. The CDR3 DNA reads as TGTGCCAGCAGCTTAACGGCCACCGGGGAGCTGTTTTTT. The entire variable domain, with the rest obtained from reference TRBV7-3 and TRBJ2-2, is as follows: GAGVSQTPSNKVTEKGKYVELRCDPISGHTALYWYRQSLGQGPEFLIYFQGTGAADDSGLPNDRFFAVRPEGSVSTLKIQRTERGDSAVYLCASSLTATGELFFGEGSRLTVL.